This TCR beta chain came from a study of blood T cell repertoires in COVID-19 (TCRdb year 2020). The study in broad terms: The collaborator samples originated in the United States, Italy and Spain and spanned the acute and convalescent phases of COVID-19. The material from the prospective study consisted of cDNA or gDNA derived from T cells, B-cell-depleted T cells, or PBMCs. Where available, HLA class I and class II types were taken from metadata supplied by the sample provider and were not determined by assay-based typing. The sample metadata nearly always contained a de-identified subject ID, COVID-19 status, age in years and sex. The repertoires were made available in a free public database intended to serve as a resource for research on the immune response to SARS-CoV-2. The samples were drawn from two sources: the first 160 participants of the ongoing ImmuneRACE study, and 1,254 subjects contributed by 6 global collaborators. The dataset comprised deeply sampled blood TCRbeta repertoires from subjects exposed to, actively infected with, or recovered from COVID-19.

Participants in the prospective study were enrolled through a virtual design, were aged roughly 18 to 90 years, and lived in roughly 25 United States geographic areas. In the prospective study, participants were assigned to cohorts based on the clinical history participants reported in a screening survey and a study questionnaire. Recovered participants in ImmuneRACE Cohort 3 were defined as having two consecutive negative NP/OP PCR tests, clearance from a healthcare professional, or resolution of symptoms. In the prospective study, whole blood, serum and a nasopharyngeal or oropharyngeal swab were collected from each participant by mobile phlebotomists. Participants in the prospective study had the option to provide additional blood draws and questionnaires over a 2-month period. Prospective study blood samples were shipped either frozen or at room temperature before DNA extraction. Overall results and qualifications from the work: Clinical and demographic metadata were provided uncurated, with the amount varying by source and participant.

TCRbeta CDR3 regions were amplified from genomic DNA using the immunoSEQ Assay, a bias-controlled multiplex PCR. The published analysis was carried out like this. The number of nucleated cells in each sample was estimated from the amplification of reference gene primers within the assay. To quantify the absolute abundance of each unique TCRbeta CDR3 rearrangement, sequence reads were collapsed and filtered. For each sample, productive Simpson clonality was calculated as the square root of Simpson's diversity index over productive rearrangements. In TCRdb, the immuneACCESS table is reduced to in-frame sequences with V and J assigned. These tables do not hold every clone; where another copy was compared, an unresolved V gene accounts for under half, and the others remain unexplained. V, J and clone size derive from that table, while D and trimming were established from the DNA sequence. For this sample the table gives fewer than 200,000 clones, of which 70% to 90% were detected only once. The top ten hold approximately 4.4% of the sample.

Notes on this clone: Its antigen target is currently unknown. Base qualities were left out, and no much larger clone turns up one base away. The sample contains more than one DNA sequence encoding this CDR3.

V and J are truncated by 5 bases and 4 bases respectively, leaving an intervening sequence of 11 bases. According to the germline V gene, CDR1 reads MDHEN and CDR2 reads SYDVKM. The CDR3 covers 13 residues, taking in both the cysteine and the phenylalanine. Of the read, only the CDR3 DNA is kept; its 39 bases are in frame from base 1. The clonotype originates from a woman between 45 and 65 years old who had recovered from COVID-19. The sequenced sample was PBMCs or T cells enriched from blood (not recorded which). The chain joins TRBV28 to TRBJ1-2; possibly the D gene is TRBD1, per 5 matching bases. The DNA sequence is as follows: TGTGCCAGCAGTCCAGGGTGGGGCTATGGCTACACCTTC. Its protein reads: CASSPGWGYGYTF.